The 18 T cell receptor beta chains listed next were all sequenced from one sample in a study of blood T cells in healthy people across ages. Through a sample-barcoded 5' primer and a J-beta primer mix, a second PCR was run for 7 to 11 cycles. Each CDR3 protein gets one entry after TCRdb re-called the 5' RACE reads with MiXCR. This sample has more than 800,000 distinct CDR3 sequences, with more than 25% found just once. The specimen was blood. Source of these receptors: a woman older than 75 in good health.

In this sample, this clonotype turned up many times. The chain employs TRBV7-9 and TRBJ2-6; no firm D call. With 1 base removed from V and 0 bases from J, the gap between germline ends came to 7 bases. This CDR3 has 16 amino acids. Germline values: CDR1 SEHNR, CDR2 FQNEAQ (reference sequence). CDR3 loop: CASSLDRSSGANVLTF. CDR3 in DNA: TGTGCCAGCAGCTTAGACAGAAGCTCTGGGGCCAACGTCCTGACTTTC.

This clonotype appeared a few times. This chain links TRBV11-2 with TRBJ1-4; D gene ambiguous. This CDR3 comprises 16 residues. Trimming cost V 0 bases and J 0 bases, with 8 bases left between them. Germline V gene data show CDR1 as SGHAT and CDR2 as FQNNGV. As DNA, the CDR3 is TGTGCCAGCAGCTTAGAACGGGGTGCAACTAATGAAAAACTGTTTTTT. It specifies CASSLERGATNEKLFF.

This clonotype was picked up a small number of times. The gene calls are TRBV3-1 and TRBJ1-2; no clear D gene. Germline V gene sequence: CDR1 LGHDT, CDR2 YNNKEL (reference sequence). V lost 2 bases and J 4 bases, leaving 8 bases between the germline ends. The CDR3 extends over 13 amino acids. CDR3 in amino acids: CASSQTFSYGYTF. The DNA for the CDR3 is TGTGCCAGCAGCCAAACGTTCAGCTATGGCTACACCTTC.

There are many counts of this clonotype. CDR3 sequence: CASSSTGLNSPLHF. In DNA form, the CDR3 reads TGTGCCAGCAGCTCGACAGGGCTGAATTCACCCCTCCACTTT. The rearrangement joins TRBV6-6 to TRBJ1-6; 7 bases fit TRBD1. The V gene's germline CDR1 is MNHNY and CDR2 SVGAGI (reference sequence). After removal of 6 bases from V and 7 bases from J, the junction contained 6 bases not matched to a gene. The CDR3 loop spans 14 amino acids.

This clonotype has only a few counts. A clone one base away is much larger, so this may be a read error. This chain connects TRBV12-3 or TRBV12-4 to TRBJ2-5; TRBD2 agrees at 8 bases. Trimming cost V 3 bases and J 11 bases; bases outside gene matches: 14. There are 15 residues in the CDR3. The CDR3 loop reads CASSFQRGPGNEQYF. The DNA for the CDR3 is TGTGCCAGCAGTTTTCAGCGGGGGCCAGGCAATGAGCAGTACTTC.

This clonotype was picked up a small number of times. This rearrangement joins TRBV28 to TRBJ1-5; 10 nucleotides match TRBD1. Germline CDR1 reads MDHEN; CDR2 reads SYDVKM. Trimming cost V 2 bases and J 0 bases; bases outside gene matches: 7. The CDR3 is made up of 18 amino acids. This chain's CDR3 is CASSLGTGDLPSNQPQHF. CDR3 nucleotides: TGTGCCAGCAGTTTAGGGACAGGGGACCTACCTAGCAATCAGCCCCAGCATTTT.

In this sample, this clonotype turned up many times. The chain carries TRBV7-8 and TRBJ1-2, with D hard to call. The CDR3 has 16 residues. Germline V gene sequence: CDR1 SGHVS, CDR2 FQNEAQ. V gave up 1 base and J gave up 4 bases, with 16 bases separating them. CDR3 loop: CASSLGHSGRAYGYTF. CDR3 in DNA: TGTGCCAGCAGCTTAGGGCATAGCGGCAGAGCCTATGGCTACACCTTC.

The chain carries TRBV7-2 and TRBJ2-5; 10 nucleotides line up with TRBD1. TRBJ2-7 matches the DNA end more closely, so the J call is doubtful. The CDR3 is made up of 17 amino acids. Germline CDR1 and CDR2: SGHTA and FQGNSA. In DNA form, the CDR3 reads TGTGCCAGCAGCTTTCGACTTTTAGACAGGGGGCTCAACGAGCAGTACTTC. Its translation is CASSFRLLDRGLNEQYF.

The genes are TRBV7-2 and TRBJ1-6; possible D gene TRBD1, 5 bases. This CDR3 region has 17 residues. CDR1 is SGHTA, CDR2 FQGNSA, per germline. The germline V and J ends were trimmed by 0 bases and 7 bases, with 16 bases remaining between them. In DNA, the CDR3 is TGTGCCAGCAGCTTAGCGGGCCCGGGACGGCAGAATTCACCCCTCCACTTT. This encodes CASSLAGPGRQNSPLHF.

Turning to this clonotype: It may be a read error: a sequence one base away is much more abundant. The chain recombines TRBV7-2 with TRBJ2-1; D could derive from TRBD1 or TRBD2 (6 bases each). The CDR3 has 15 residues. V shed 0 bases and J shed 10 bases, with 16 bases lying between them. The germline CDR1 and CDR2 sequences are SGHTA and FQGNSA. CDR3 sequence: CASSLASGDFYEQFF. The CDR3 DNA is TGTGCCAGCAGCTTAGCGTCAGGGGACTTCTACGAGCAGTTCTTC.

This clonotype was observed once. The chain joins TRBV7-6 to TRBJ1-3; 9 positions match TRBD1. This CDR3 is 15 amino acids long. Germline values: CDR1 SGHVS, CDR2 FNYEAQ. V was pared by 5 bases and J by 2 bases, with 4 bases of the junction left unmatched. The CDR3 coding sequence is TGTGCCAGCAGCGCAACAGGGGGCACTGGAAACACCATATATTTT. It yields the protein CASSATGGTGNTIYF.

In its sample, this clonotype was seen many times. The V and J genes are TRBV6-6 and TRBJ2-1; 7 bases agree with TRBD1. Trimming removed 4 bases from V and 9 bases from J; junction bases left unmatched: 15. The V gene's germline CDR1 is MNHNY and CDR2 SVGAGI (reference sequence). The CDR3 sequence is 16 residues long. CDR3 DNA sequence: TGTGCCAGCAGTTCTCCCTTAGGGGGCCGAAATTCTGAGCAGTTCTTC. Its translation: CASSSPLGGRNSEQFF.

V usage is TRBV30 and J usage is TRBJ2-7; the match to TRBD2 covers 11 bases. Germline-derived CDR1 and CDR2 are GTSNPN and SVGIG (reference sequence). The J segment lost 4 bases and the V segment lost 5 bases, leaving 7 bases of the junction unmatched. This CDR3 is 14 amino acids long. CDR3 bases: TGTGCCTGGGGCGTAGCGGGGGGGGAATACGAGCAGTACTTC. Its protein is CAWGVAGGEYEQYF.

This clonotype was seen only a few times. A much larger clone differs by one base, so this may be a read error. The chain combines TRBV7-2 with TRBJ2-6; tentative D call: TRBD1 (5 bases). Germline V lookup: CDR1 SGHTA, CDR2 FQGNSA. The CDR3 consists of 16 residues. V was pared by 1 base and J by 4 bases, with 11 bases between. CDR3 protein: CASSLDGRVGANVLTF. CDR3 nucleotide sequence: TGTGCCAGCAGCTTAGATGGCAGGGTAGGGGCCAACGTCCTGACTTTC.

A remark on this clonotype: This may stem from a read error, because a much larger clone lies one nucleotide away. The J gene is TRBJ2-3, the V gene TRBV7-8; D may be TRBD2 (7 bases). The CDR3 is made up of 15 amino acids. Between the trimmed V and J ends, which lost 4 bases and 3 bases, there was a span of 14 bases. Looked up from germline, CDR1 is SGHVS and CDR2 is FQNEAQ. The CDR3 loop reads CASSYDGGPTDTQYF. CDR3 coding DNA: TGTGCCAGCAGCTACGACGGGGGGCCTACAGATACGCAGTATTTT.

Note on this clonotype: This may be a read error, as it is one base from a much larger clone. The rearrangement uses TRBV20-1 and TRBJ2-5; the D gene is possibly TRBD2 (5 bases). The CDR3 spans 15 residues. Germline lookup yields CDR1 DFQATT and CDR2 SNEGSKA (reference sequence). Trimming shortened V by 6 bases and J by 11 bases, and 28 bases separated the two germline ends. The CDR3: CSAPAPGVGKDEQYF. CDR3 nucleotides: TGCAGTGCCCCAGCCCCGGGCGTCGGGAAGGATGAGCAGTACTTC.

CDR3: CSARGTGLLYEQYF. The CDR3 DNA reads TGCAGTGCTAGAGGGACAGGGTTACTATACGAGCAGTACTTC. V and J are TRBV20-1 and TRBJ2-5; 8 positions match TRBD1. Near its end, the DNA agrees better with TRBJ2-7, so the J call may be wrong. This CDR3 is 14 amino acids long. The germline CDR1 and CDR2 sequences are DFQATT and SNEGSKA (reference sequence).

Regarding this clonotype: A clone one base away is much larger, so this may be a read error. The chain joins TRBV29-1 to TRBJ1-5; 9 bases line up with TRBD1. The CDR3 contains 17 residues. Germline loops: CDR1 SQVTM, CDR2 ANQGSEA. This chain's CDR3 is CSVDRTGAIWENRPQHF. In nucleotides, the CDR3 is TGCAGCGTTGACCGGACAGGGGCCATTTGGGAGAATCGGCCCCAGCATTTT.